Below, 32 T cell receptor beta chains from the same sample are listed, as sequenced in a study of T cells after yellow fever vaccination. TCRdb passed the 5' RACE reads through MiXCR, listing each CDR3 protein once. The sample lists about 550,000 distinct CDR3 sequences; under 25% were seen once. This specimen consisted of PBMCs, obtained 15 days after the yellow fever booster vaccination. The source is a young man who received the YFV17D yellow fever vaccine.

The V call is TRBV20-1, the J call TRBJ2-1, with 10 bases fitting TRBD2. V dropped 2 bases and J dropped 2; count of bases not matched to a gene: 6. Germline values: CDR1 DFQATT, CDR2 SNEGSKA (reference sequence). The CDR3 spans 16 residues. CDR3 loop: CSARPLAGDTYNEQFF. The CDR3 DNA reads as TGCAGTGCTAGACCCCTAGCGGGGGATACCTACAATGAGCAGTTCTTC.

The rearrangement links TRBV27 to TRBJ2-1; possible D gene TRBD2, 6 bases. CDR3 length equals 14 residues. CDR1 and CDR2 from the germline V gene are MNHEY and SMNVEV (reference sequence). The V end lost 10 bases, the J end lost 7 bases, and 20 bases lay between the germline ends. Here the CDR3 reads CATAGPVKGNEQFF. The CDR3 DNA is TGTGCCACCGCGGGGCCGGTGAAGGGGAATGAGCAGTTCTTC.

The table lists this clonotype with a few counts. This chain connects TRBV20-1 to TRBJ1-1; tentatively, D is TRBD1 (5 bases). The CDR3 runs to 13 residues. Between the trimmed V and J ends, which lost 4 bases and 1 base, there was a span of 10 bases. The germline gives CDR1 DFQATT, CDR2 SNEGSKA (reference sequence). CDR3 sequence: CSAMGGGNTEAFF. The DNA for the CDR3 is TGCAGTGCTATGGGCGGGGGGAACACTGAAGCTTTCTTT.

This clonotype was found a few times. V gene TRBV12-3 or TRBV12-4 combines with J gene TRBJ2-7, with D possibly being TRBD1 or TRBD2 (5 bases each). The V end was cut by 6 bases, the J end by 7 bases, with 16 bases between. This CDR3 spans 13 amino acids. CDR3 sequence reads: CASSRGAGLEQYF. As DNA, the CDR3 is TGTGCCAGCAGCCGAGGGGCTGGTTTGGAGCAGTACTTC.

This clonotype occurred a few times. This chain links TRBV7-2 with TRBJ2-7; 11 bases are shared with TRBD2. The CDR3 runs to 16 residues. Germline CDR1 and CDR2: SGHTA and FQGNSA. V trimming: 5 bases; J trimming: 3 bases; junction bases outside the gene matches: 9. The CDR3 DNA reads as TGTGCCAGCAGCCCTACCCTAGCGGGAGGTCTCTACGAGCAGTACTTC. Translated: CASSPTLAGGLYEQYF.

This clonotype was picked up a small number of times. The V call is TRBV21-1, the J call TRBJ2-1. TRBV21-1 is given as a pseudogene. This CDR3 spans 16 amino acids. In nucleotides, the CDR3 is TGTGCCAGCAGCAAAACTGGCCGAGAGTACCCAAATGAGCAGTTCTTC. Amino acids: CASSKTGREYPNEQFF.

The V and J genes are TRBV15 and TRBJ1-5, with no clear D. Germline V CDR1 and CDR2: LNHNV, YYDKDF (reference sequence). CDR3 length: 15 residues. V was clipped by 2 bases and J by 0 bases, with 8 bases between them. The DNA of the CDR3 is TGTGCCACCAGCAGAAAAAGGGATAGCAATCAGCCCCAGCATTTT. Its protein product is CATSRKRDSNQPQHF.

This clonotype was picked up one time. The V gene is TRBV7-2, the J gene TRBJ2-1, with 11 bases fitting TRBD2. The CDR3 totals 17 residues. Germline CDR1 and CDR2: SGHTA and FQGNSA. V trimming: 7 bases; J trimming: 0 bases; junction bases outside the gene matches: 8. CDR3 residues: CASTFTSGSSSYNEQFF. The CDR3, as DNA: TGTGCCAGCACCTTCACTAGCGGGAGTAGCTCCTACAATGAGCAGTTCTTC.

This clonotype showed up just a few times. This sequence joins TRBV20-1 and TRBJ2-2; tentative D call: TRBD2 (6 bases). Germline V gives CDR1 DFQATT, CDR2 SNEGSKA (reference sequence). V dropped 1 base and J dropped 4 bases, with 13 bases sitting between them. The CDR3 sequence is 15 residues long. The CDR3 nucleotides read TGCAGTGCTAGAGTCGCGGGAACGGGCACCGGGGAGCTGTTTTTT. Amino acids: CSARVAGTGTGELFF.

The chain links TRBV10-2 to TRBJ2-2, with 11 nucleotides matching TRBD2. The germline V gene has CDR1 WSHSY and CDR2 SAAADI. This CDR3 has 15 residues. J lost 6 bases, V lost 3 bases, and 3 bases had no gene match. The CDR3 sequence is CASSDAGLAAGELFF. The DNA of the CDR3 is TGCGCCAGCAGTGACGCGGGACTAGCGGCCGGGGAGCTGTTTTTT.

This rearrangement joins TRBV20-1 to TRBJ2-1, with D possibly being TRBD2 (5 bases). CDR1 DFQATT and CDR2 SNEGSKA come from the germline V gene (reference sequence). The V end was cut by 0 bases, the J end by 2 bases, with 11 bases between. This CDR3 is 15 amino acids long. The CDR3 DNA reads as TGCAGTGCTAGAGATCCGTCACTAGCCTACAATGAGCAGTTCTTC. Translated: CSARDPSLAYNEQFF.

This clonotype was recorded a few times. This chain links TRBV29-1 with TRBJ2-6, with D possibly TRBD2 on 6 matching bases. Germline CDR1 and CDR2: SQVTM and ANQGSEA. CDR3 length equals 13 residues. V was shortened by 7 bases and J by 3 bases, with 10 bases between the two germline ends. The CDR3 DNA sequence: TGCAGCGCTGGGGGAGGTGGGGCCAACGTCCTGACTTTC. Its translation: CSAGGGGANVLTF.

The rearrangement joins TRBV6-2 or TRBV6-3 to TRBJ2-1; 14 bases match TRBD2. With 7 bases clipped from V and 4 bases from J, the junction kept 9 bases outside the gene matches. Germline V lookup: CDR1 MNHEY, CDR2 SVGEGT. The CDR3 sequence is 17 residues long. The CDR3 DNA reads TGTGCCAGCATTGGACTAGCGGGAGGCGTTCAATACAATGAGCAGTTCTTC. Residues: CASIGLAGGVQYNEQFF.

This sequence joins TRBV29-1 and TRBJ2-1; 8 nucleotides line up with TRBD1. This CDR3 spans 12 amino acids. V lost 5 bases to trimming and J lost 12 bases; unmatched junction nucleotides: 9. CDR1 and CDR2 (germline): SQVTM, ANQGSEA. The CDR3 nucleotides read TGCAGCGTTCACACAGGGGGGAAGCGGCAGTTCTTC. Translation gives CSVHTGGKRQFF.

The rearrangement uses TRBV6-2 or TRBV6-3 and TRBJ2-7; 7 bases match TRBD2. The CDR3 has 16 amino acids. CDR1 is MNHEY, CDR2 SVGEGT, per germline. J was trimmed by 0 bases and V by 7 bases; bases with no gene match: 12. The CDR3 reads CASTRPERGASYEQYF. CDR3 nucleotide sequence: TGTGCCAGCACCCGACCGGAGCGGGGCGCCTCCTACGAGCAGTACTTC.

This clonotype was found a few times. The chain employs TRBV29-1 and TRBJ2-1, with 10 bases matching TRBD2. Germline V gene lookup returns CDR1 SQVTM and CDR2 ANQGSEA. The V gene end was trimmed by 5 bases and the J gene end by 4 bases; junction bases not matched to a gene: 5. This CDR3 is 14 amino acids long. Here the CDR3 DNA reads TGCAGCGTTTTAGGACTAGCGGTTTACAATGAGCAGTTCTTC. Its translation is CSVLGLAVYNEQFF.

V and J are TRBV20-1 and TRBJ2-1; 8 bases align to TRBD2. The CDR3 consists of 14 residues. Germline V gene sequence: CDR1 DFQATT, CDR2 SNEGSKA (reference sequence). The junction had 8 bases not matched to a gene; V was cut back by 5 bases and J by 5 bases. This CDR3 is CSAVAGRGNNEQFF. The CDR3 nucleotides are TGCAGTGCTGTAGCGGGGCGGGGTAACAATGAGCAGTTCTTC.

The chain uses TRBV12-3 or TRBV12-4 and TRBJ2-1; D remains unclear. The CDR3 extends over 12 amino acids. Trimming shortened V by 4 bases and J by 5 bases, and 6 bases separated the two germline ends. CDR3 in DNA: TGTGCCAGCAGTTCCAGGAACAATGAGCAGTTCTTC. It yields the protein CASSSRNNEQFF.

The rearrangement joins TRBV4-2 to TRBJ2-5, with a weak D call TRBD2 (6 bases). Germline CDR1 reads LGHNA; CDR2 reads YNFKEQ. V was cut by 1 base and J by 5 bases, with 14 bases left in between. The CDR3 totals 15 residues. CDR3 nucleotide sequence: TGTGCCAGCAGCCAAGCCCGGGGGAGAGATGAGACCCAGTACTTC. Amino acids: CASSQARGRDETQYF.

This clonotype has only a few counts. CDR3: CASSPTPGAGELFF. Here the CDR3 DNA reads TGTGCCAGCAGCCCCACCCCAGGGGCCGGGGAGCTGTTTTTT. This rearrangement joins TRBV6-1 to TRBJ2-2, with a possible D match to TRBD1 (6 bases). This CDR3 region has 14 residues. Germline lookup yields CDR1 MNHNS and CDR2 SASEGT. V gave up 6 bases and J gave up 6 bases, with 14 bases separating them.

This clonotype has a handful of counts. The CDR3 sequence is CASSLDRGRDTGELFF. DNA for the CDR3: TGCGCCAGCAGCTTGGACAGGGGGCGCGACACCGGGGAGCTGTTTTTT. The gene calls are TRBV5-1 and TRBJ2-2; 9 bases map to TRBD1. Losses at the gene ends were 0 bases for V and 3 bases for J; bases not matched to a gene: 3. The CDR3 is 16 residues long. CDR1 is SGHRS, CDR2 YFSETQ, per germline.

The chain joins TRBV20-1 to TRBJ1-4; 8 bases match TRBD1. V lost 5 bases, J lost 7 bases, and 6 bases stayed unmatched. This CDR3 comprises 13 residues. Germline CDR1 DFQATT, CDR2 SNEGSKA (reference sequence). The CDR3 spells CSAFTGGFEKLFF. The CDR3 DNA reads TGCAGTGCTTTTACAGGGGGTTTTGAAAAACTGTTTTTT.

This clonotype was found a few times. The chain joins TRBV6-5 to TRBJ1-2, with unresolved D. V shed 0 bases and J shed 8 bases, with 10 bases lying between them. The CDR3 is made up of 13 amino acids. The germline V gene has CDR1 MNHEY and CDR2 SVGAGI. The CDR3 loop reads CASSYSGQTGYTF. CDR3 DNA: TGTGCCAGCAGTTACTCCGGCCAGACCGGCTACACCTTC.

V and J are TRBV20-1 and TRBJ2-3; weak D call: TRBD2 (6 bases). Germline lookup yields CDR1 DFQATT and CDR2 SNEGSKA (reference sequence). The CDR3 is made up of 16 amino acids. The V gene lost 3 bases and the J gene lost 2 bases, with 18 bases spanning the gap. The CDR3 loop is CSASDVAETLTDTQYF. In DNA form, the CDR3 reads TGCAGTGCTAGCGATGTAGCGGAGACCCTCACAGATACGCAGTATTTT.

The chain recombines TRBV5-1 with TRBJ2-2; D gene unclear. The V end lost 4 bases, the J end lost 6 bases, and 7 bases lay between the germline ends. The CDR3 runs 12 residues. CDR1 and CDR2 from the germline V gene are SGHRS and YFSETQ. As DNA, the CDR3 is TGCGCCAGCAGCGCCTGGGCCGGGGAGCTGTTTTTT. Translation gives CASSAWAGELFF.

The chain employs TRBV20-1 and TRBJ1-1, with 8 bases that match TRBD1. V shed 6 bases, J shed 1 base, and the junction held 7 bases outside the gene matches. The CDR3 spans 14 residues. Germline CDR1 reads DFQATT; CDR2 reads SNEGSKA (reference sequence). The CDR3 loop is CSADRGGGNTEAFF. The CDR3 DNA sequence: TGCAGTGCCGACAGGGGTGGAGGGAACACTGAAGCTTTCTTT.

This clonotype has more than one count but fewer than ten. The chain employs TRBV7-9 and TRBJ2-1; D unclear. This CDR3 has 14 amino acids. Between the trimmed V and J ends, which lost 1 base and 9 bases, there was a span of 13 bases. Germline V lookup: CDR1 SEHNR, CDR2 FQNEAQ (reference sequence). CDR3 coding DNA: TGTGCCAGCAGCTTAGGAGATGTACTCACTGAGCAGTTCTTC. This encodes CASSLGDVLTEQFF.

V usage is TRBV30 and J usage is TRBJ2-4; no reliable D call. V was shortened by 2 bases and J by 7 bases, with 12 bases between the two germline ends. Looked up from germline, CDR1 is GTSNPN and CDR2 is SVGIG (reference sequence). CDR3 length: 13 amino acids. The CDR3 sequence: CAWSSAWMNIQYF. The CDR3 DNA reads as TGTGCCTGGAGTTCCGCCTGGATGAACATTCAGTACTTC.

This clonotype was seen only a few times. The gene calls are TRBV4-3 and TRBJ2-7, with 9 bases identical to TRBD2. J gave up 1 base and V 1 base, and 5 bases lay outside the gene matches. This CDR3 region has 16 residues. The germline V gene encodes CDR1 LGHNA and CDR2 YSLEER. The CDR3 loop reads CASSQGLAGRSYEQYF. DNA of the CDR3: TGCGCCAGCAGCCAAGGGCTAGCGGGACGATCCTACGAGCAGTACTTC.

The chain carries TRBV5-6 and TRBJ1-1, with D tentatively TRBD1 (5 bases). Germline V gene lookup returns CDR1 SGHDT and CDR2 YYEEEE. The V end lost 5 bases, the J end lost 4 bases, and 15 bases lay between the germline ends. The CDR3 has 14 residues. The CDR3 protein is CASRNQGDGTEAFF. The DNA for the CDR3 is TGTGCCAGCAGGAACCAGGGTGATGGCACTGAAGCTTTCTTT.

This clonotype occurred a few times. The chain employs TRBV6-1 and TRBJ1-2, with TRBD1 as a possible D gene (6 bases). CDR1 and CDR2 (germline): MNHNS, SASEGT. The CDR3 has 13 amino acids. V dropped 6 bases and J dropped 4 bases, with 12 bases sitting between them. The CDR3 protein is CASSKQGLYGYTF. The CDR3, as DNA: TGTGCCAGCAGCAAACAGGGCCTCTATGGCTACACCTTC.

The V call is TRBV7-6, the J call TRBJ2-2, with 11 bases fitting TRBD2. Germline CDR1 is SGHVS and CDR2 is FNYEAQ. The V and J ends lost 0 bases and 6 bases, in that order; junction bases with no gene match: 6. The CDR3 is made up of 17 amino acids. CDR3 residues: CASSLATGTSGAGELFF. The DNA of the CDR3 is TGTGCCAGCAGCTTAGCGACCGGGACTAGCGGCGCCGGGGAGCTGTTTTTT.